The TCR beta chain described here comes from a study of blood T cell repertoires in COVID-19. The overall study: Acute-phase and convalescent COVID-19 samples originated in the United States, Italy and Spain. The cDNA or gDNA used as material had been derived from T cells, B-cell-depleted T cells, or PBMCs.

Germline V gene data show CDR1 as LGHDT and CDR2 as YNNKEL (reference sequence). CDR3 length: 15 residues. This clone was seen once. The junction shows a germline mismatch at one end, possibly a read error. Authors' analysis steps: Reference gene primer amplification in the assay estimated nucleated cell counts. Measured with immunoSEQ multiplex PCR; TCRdb has only the in-frame clones, and not every one. For V, J and clone size, that table is used; D and trimming come from the DNA. The data contain 87,000 or so clones, over 80% of them singletons. Sequencing input: peripheral blood. This clonotype was sampled from a woman older than 75 with active or convalescent COVID-19. The chain couples TRBV3-1 (or the pseudogene TRBV3-2) to TRBJ1-4; 9 bases map to TRBD1. In DNA, the CDR3 is TGTGCCAGCAGCCAAGAAGGACAGGGGTTCTTTTCGTTATATTTT. Encoded protein: CASSQEGQGFFSLYF.